This is a list of T cell receptor beta chains from one sample in a study of OX40 agonist ivuxolimab in advanced cancers. Measured with immunoSEQ multiplex PCR; TCRdb has only the in-frame clones, and not every one. The sample yields about 26,000 clones, roughly 89% seen once. This material consisted of CD4+ or CD8+ T cells sorted from blood, taken in a trial of the OX40 agonist ivuxolimab. The receptor source for this set is an adult with an advanced solid tumor such as melanoma, head and neck, liver or kidney cancer. Each CDR3 is given with its conserved first and last residue. A D gene is named only where the DNA matches it firmly. Clone size is shown for a subset of rows, as once, few, many or a class of expanded clone.

clone_size	v_call	d_call	j_call	cdr3_aa	cdr3_nt
NA	TRBV4-1	TRBD2	TRBJ2-1	CASSRAGLANEQFF	TGCGCCAGCAGCCGAGCGGGACTAGCAAATGAGCAGTTCTTC
NA	TRBV29-1	NA	TRBJ1-2	CSVLGFNRDGYTF	TGCAGCGTTTTGGGGTTTAACCGAGACGGCTACACCTTC
once	TRBV7-2	NA	TRBJ1-2	CASSKQRPPYGYTF	TGTGCCAGCAGCAAGCAGAGACCCCCCTATGGCTACACCTTC
NA	TRBV10-1	TRBD2	TRBJ2-2	CASSGSGGITGELFF	TGCGCCAGCAGTGGATCCGGGGGGATCACCGGGGAGCTGTTTTTT
NA	TRBV4-3	NA	TRBJ2-1	CASSQDEAGTFSSHEQFF	TGCGCCAGCAGCCAAGATGAAGCCGGGACATTCTCCTCACATGAGCAGTTCTTC
few	TRBV28	NA	TRBJ1-5	CASSFGKNQPQHF	TGTGCCAGCAGTTTTGGGAAAAATCAGCCCCAGCATTTT
NA	TRBV7-7	NA	TRBJ2-2	CASSRTYTGELFF	TGTGCCAGCAGTAGGACTTACACCGGGGAGCTGTTTTTT
NA	TRBV5-4	NA	TRBJ2-3	CASSLALGATDTQYF	TGTGCCAGCAGCTTAGCTTTGGGGGCCACAGATACGCAGTATTTT
NA	TRBV18	NA	TRBJ2-7	CASSPGRAFYEQYF	TGTGCCAGCTCGCCGGGACGGGCCTTCTATGAGCAGTACTTC
NA	TRBV5-1	NA	TRBJ2-6	CASSQTPSSGANVLTF	TGCGCCAGCAGCCAAACCCCTAGCTCTGGGGCCAACGTCCTGACTTTC
once	TRBV6-6	TRBD1	TRBJ1-1	CASSLTGLSTEAFF	TGTGCCAGCAGCTTGACAGGGTTAAGCACTGAAGCTTTCTTT
once	TRBV19	TRBD1	TRBJ2-7	CASSPPGQFYEQYF	TGTGCCAGTAGTCCGCCGGGACAGTTCTACGAGCAGTACTTC
NA	TRBV7-8	TRBD1	TRBJ2-7	CASSLGSTGEKQYF	TGTGCCAGCAGCTTAGGGTCTACAGGGGAGAAGCAGTACTTC
NA	TRBV11-2	NA	TRBJ2-3	CASSWDFYTQYF	TGTGCCAGCAGCTGGGACTTTTATACGCAGTATTTT
NA	TRBV30	TRBD1	TRBJ1-6	CAWSKGQVLSPLHF	TGTGCCTGGAGTAAGGGACAGGTCCTTTCACCCCTCCACTTT
NA	TRBV2	NA	TRBJ2-5	CASTPTLETQYF	TGTGCCAGCACTCCTACCCTGGAGACCCAGTACTTC
NA	TRBV19	NA	TRBJ1-3	CASSPAGNTIYF	TGTGCCAGTTCCCCGGCTGGAAACACCATATATTTT
NA	TRBV19	NA	TRBJ1-1	CASRLATRGASGTTEAFF	TGTGCCAGTAGACTTGCCACCAGGGGCGCGTCTGGGACGACTGAAGCTTTCTTT
NA	TRBV5-6	NA	TRBJ2-1	CASSFYRAVYNEQFF	TGTGCCAGCAGCTTCTACAGGGCCGTTTACAATGAGCAGTTCTTC
once	TRBV27	NA	TRBJ2-5	CASSVTGETQYF	TGTGCCAGCAGTGTCACAGGAGAGACCCAGTACTTC
NA	TRBV19	NA	TRBJ1-5	CASSIQENSNQPQHF	TGTGCCAGTAGTATCCAGGAAAATAGCAATCAGCCCCAGCATTTT
NA	TRBV7-9	TRBD2	TRBJ2-1	CASSQGLAAYNEQFF	TGTGCCAGCAGCCAGGGACTAGCGGCCTACAATGAGCAGTTCTTC
NA	TRBV29-1	TRBD2	TRBJ2-1	CSGETSGGANEQFF	TGCAGCGGAGAGACTAGCGGGGGGGCGAATGAGCAGTTCTTC
NA	TRBV7-6	TRBD1	TRBJ2-5	CASSFSYRGLRETQYF	TGTGCCAGCAGCTTTTCCTACAGGGGGCTTCGAGAGACCCAGTACTTC
NA	TRBV9	NA	TRBJ2-1	CASSLRGREQFF	TGTGCCAGCAGTCTCCGGGGAAGAGAGCAGTTCTTC
NA	TRBV7-2	NA	TRBJ1-5	CASSNIPEDSRQPQHF	TGTGCCAGCAGCAACATACCCGAGGACAGTCGTCAGCCCCAGCATTTT
once	TRBV19	NA	TRBJ2-1	CASRVGSSYNEQFF	TGTGCCAGTAGGGTTGGCAGCTCCTACAATGAGCAGTTCTTC